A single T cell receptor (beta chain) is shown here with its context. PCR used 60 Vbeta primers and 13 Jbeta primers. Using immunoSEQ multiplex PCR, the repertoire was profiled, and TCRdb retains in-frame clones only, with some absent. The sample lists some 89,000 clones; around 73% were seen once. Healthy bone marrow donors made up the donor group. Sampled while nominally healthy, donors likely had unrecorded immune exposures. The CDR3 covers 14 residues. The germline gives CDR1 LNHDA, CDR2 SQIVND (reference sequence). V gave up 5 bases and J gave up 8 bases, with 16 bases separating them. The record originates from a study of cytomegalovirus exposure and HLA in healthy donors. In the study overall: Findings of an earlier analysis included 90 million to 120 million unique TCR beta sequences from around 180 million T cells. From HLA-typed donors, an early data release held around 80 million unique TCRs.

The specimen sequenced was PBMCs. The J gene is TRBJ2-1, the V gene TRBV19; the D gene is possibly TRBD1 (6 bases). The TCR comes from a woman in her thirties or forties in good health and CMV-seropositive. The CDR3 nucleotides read TGTGCCAGTAGTCTACAGGGTATTGACGATGAGCAGTTCTTC. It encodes CASSLQGIDDEQFF.